The clone carrying this TCR beta chain showed up many times. The data originate from a study of regulatory T cells in long-lasting Graves disease. Building of the TCR beta libraries involved iRepertoire HTBI primers and Arm-PCR of CDR3 regions. TCRdb re-called the multiplex PCR reads with MiXCR, one entry per CDR3 protein. The sample holds 600,000 to 650,000 distinct CDR3 sequences, roughly 15% seen once. The V end was cut by 3 bases, the J end by 1 base, with 9 bases between. Germline lookup yields CDR1 GTSNPN and CDR2 SVGIG (reference sequence). This CDR3 has 13 amino acids. Described time point: newly diagnosed GD, antithyroid drugs for less than 3 months. After RNA was extracted from PBMCs, the TCR library was made from it. This sample also appeared in a second study, on T cells in Graves' hyperthyroidism and ophthalmopathy.

This chain connects TRBV30 to TRBJ1-1; possibly TRBD1 for D (5 bases). The sample in question was peripheral blood mononuclear cells (PBMCs), obtained at new diagnosis, from a patient treated with antithyroid drugs. The TCR sequence derives from a woman aged 25 to 39 with Graves disease. The CDR3 here is CAWRGLRNTEAFF. For the CDR3, the DNA is TGTGCCTGGAGGGGACTTCGGAACACTGAAGCTTTCTTT.